Below, one T cell receptor (beta chain) is given with its context. What it binds is unknown. CDR3 length: 14 residues. Germline-derived CDR1 and CDR2 are ENHRY and SYGVKD. Trimming at V came to 3 bases and at J to 2 bases, leaving 4 bases not matched to a gene. The data derive from a study of response to subunit inactivated influenza vaccine. Study results and caveats: It was suggested by the authors that few new T cells are recruited by each seasonal influenza vaccination.

Each CDR3 protein is one row after TCRdb ran MiXCR on the RT-PCR reads. The sample lists about 800,000 distinct CDR3 sequences, about 20% occurring once. The receptor was derived from a man between 50 and 59 years old who received an inactivated influenza vaccine. Material: PBMCs from blood, obtained 5 days after vaccination. V gene TRBV10-3 combines with J gene TRBJ2-7; 7 nucleotides match TRBD2. Written as DNA, the CDR3 is TGTGCCATCAGTGATGGGGACTATACCTACGAGCAGTACTTC. This sequence encodes CAISDGDYTYEQYF.